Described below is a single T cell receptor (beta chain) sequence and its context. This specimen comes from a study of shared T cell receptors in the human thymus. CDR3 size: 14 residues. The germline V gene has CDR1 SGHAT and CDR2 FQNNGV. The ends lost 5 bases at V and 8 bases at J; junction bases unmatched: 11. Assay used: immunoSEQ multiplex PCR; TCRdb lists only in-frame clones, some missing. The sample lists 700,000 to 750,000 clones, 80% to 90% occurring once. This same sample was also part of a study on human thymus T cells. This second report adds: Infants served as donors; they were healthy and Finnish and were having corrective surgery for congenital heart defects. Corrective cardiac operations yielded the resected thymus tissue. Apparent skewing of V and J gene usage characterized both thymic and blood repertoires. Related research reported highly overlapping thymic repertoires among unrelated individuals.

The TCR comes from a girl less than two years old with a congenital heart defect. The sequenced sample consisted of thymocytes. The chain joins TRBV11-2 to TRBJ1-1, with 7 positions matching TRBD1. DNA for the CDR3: TGTGCCAGCAGCCTCCCATCTCGACAGGGAGAAGCTTTCTTT. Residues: CASSLPSRQGEAFF.